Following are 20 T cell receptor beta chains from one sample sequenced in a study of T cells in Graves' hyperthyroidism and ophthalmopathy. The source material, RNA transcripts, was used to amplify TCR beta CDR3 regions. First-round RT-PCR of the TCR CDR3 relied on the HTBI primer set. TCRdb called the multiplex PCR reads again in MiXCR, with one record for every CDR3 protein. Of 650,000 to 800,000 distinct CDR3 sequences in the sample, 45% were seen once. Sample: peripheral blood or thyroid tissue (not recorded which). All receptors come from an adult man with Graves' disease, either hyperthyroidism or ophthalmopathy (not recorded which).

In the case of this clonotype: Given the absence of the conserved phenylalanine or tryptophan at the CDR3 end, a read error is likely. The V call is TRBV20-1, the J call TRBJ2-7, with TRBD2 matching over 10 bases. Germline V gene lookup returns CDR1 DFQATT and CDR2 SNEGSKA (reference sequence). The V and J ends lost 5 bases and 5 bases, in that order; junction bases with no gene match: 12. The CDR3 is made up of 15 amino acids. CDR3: CSASQAGGPKNEQYS. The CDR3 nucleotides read TGCAGTGCTTCTCAAGCGGGAGGGCCGAAGAACGAGCAGTACTCC.

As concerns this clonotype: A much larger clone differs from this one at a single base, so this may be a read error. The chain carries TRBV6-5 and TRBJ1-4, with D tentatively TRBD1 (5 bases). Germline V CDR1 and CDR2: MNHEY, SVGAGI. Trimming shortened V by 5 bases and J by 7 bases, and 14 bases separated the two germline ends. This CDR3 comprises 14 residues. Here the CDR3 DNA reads TGTGCCAGCAGTCGGGGCAGGGTGGTTGAAAAACTGTTTTTT. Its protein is CASSRGRVVEKLFF.

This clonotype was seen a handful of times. Written as DNA, the CDR3 is TGTGCCAGCAGCTTGAGACACAGGGATATGAACACTGAAGCTTTCTTT. Protein sequence: CASSLRHRDMNTEAFF. The genes are TRBV5-6 and TRBJ1-1; D is possibly TRBD1 (6 bases). CDR1 and CDR2 from the germline V gene are SGHDT and YYEEEE. The V end lost 1 base, the J end lost 0 bases, and 13 bases lay between the germline ends. The CDR3 loop spans 16 amino acids. The full variable domain, in which reference TRBV5-6 and TRBJ1-1 provide the parts outside the CDR3, is DAGVTQSPTHLIKTRGQQVTLRCSPKSGHDTVSWYQQALGQGPQFIFQYYEEEERQRGNFPDRFSGHQFPNYSSELNVNALLLGDSALYLCASSLRHRDMNTEAFFGQGTRLTVV.

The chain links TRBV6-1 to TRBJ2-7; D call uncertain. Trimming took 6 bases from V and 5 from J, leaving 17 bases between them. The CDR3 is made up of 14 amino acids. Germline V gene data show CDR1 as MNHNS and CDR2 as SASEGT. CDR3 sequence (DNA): TGTGCCAGCAGCCTGGACGGAGTTTTGGACGAGCAGTACTTC. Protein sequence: CASSLDGVLDEQYF.

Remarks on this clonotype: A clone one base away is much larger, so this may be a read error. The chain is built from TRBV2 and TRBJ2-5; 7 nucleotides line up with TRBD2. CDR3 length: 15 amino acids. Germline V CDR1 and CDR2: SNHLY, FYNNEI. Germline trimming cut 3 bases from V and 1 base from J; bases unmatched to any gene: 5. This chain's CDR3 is CASSDPGGGQETQYF. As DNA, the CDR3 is TGTGCCAGCAGTGACCCGGGGGGAGGCCAAGAGACCCAGTACTTC.

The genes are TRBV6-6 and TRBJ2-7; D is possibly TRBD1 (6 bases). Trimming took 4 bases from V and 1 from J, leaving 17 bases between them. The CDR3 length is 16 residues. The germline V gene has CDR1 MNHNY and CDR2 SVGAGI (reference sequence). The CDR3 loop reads CASSSARDKASYEQYF. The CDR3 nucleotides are TGTGCCAGCAGTTCCGCCCGGGACAAGGCTTCCTACGAGCAGTACTTC.

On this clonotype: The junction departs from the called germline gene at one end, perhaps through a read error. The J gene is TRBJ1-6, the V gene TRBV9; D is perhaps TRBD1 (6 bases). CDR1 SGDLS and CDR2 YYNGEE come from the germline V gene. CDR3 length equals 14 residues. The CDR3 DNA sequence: TGCGCCAGCAGCACCACAGGGTCTAATTCACCCCTCCACTTT. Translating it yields CASSTTGSNSPLHF.

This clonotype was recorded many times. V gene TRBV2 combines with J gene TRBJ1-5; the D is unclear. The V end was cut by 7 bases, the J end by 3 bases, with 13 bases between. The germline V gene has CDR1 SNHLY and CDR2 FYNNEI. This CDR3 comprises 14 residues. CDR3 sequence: CASTEWVVNQPQHF. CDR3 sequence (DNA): TGTGCCAGCACGGAGTGGGTCGTCAATCAGCCCCAGCATTTT.

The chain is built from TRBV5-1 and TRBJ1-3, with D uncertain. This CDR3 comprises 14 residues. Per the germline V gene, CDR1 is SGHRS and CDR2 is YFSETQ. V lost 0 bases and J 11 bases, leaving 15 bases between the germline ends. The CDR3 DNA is TGCGCCAGCAGCTTGGAGCAGAGCTCTGGGGCCATATATTTT. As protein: CASSLEQSSGAIYF.

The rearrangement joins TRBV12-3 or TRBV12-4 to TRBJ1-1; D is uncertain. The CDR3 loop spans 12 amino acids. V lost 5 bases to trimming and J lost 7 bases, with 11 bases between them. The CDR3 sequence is CASSQQWVEAFF. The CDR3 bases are TGTGCCAGCAGTCAACAATGGGTTGAAGCTTTCTTT.

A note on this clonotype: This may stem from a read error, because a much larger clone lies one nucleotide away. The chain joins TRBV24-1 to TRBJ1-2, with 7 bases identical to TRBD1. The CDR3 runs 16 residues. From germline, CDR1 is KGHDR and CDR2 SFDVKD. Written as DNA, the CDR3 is TGTGCCACCAGCAGTCCTAGATCTTGGACAGGATTTGGCTACGCCTTC. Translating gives CATSSPRSWTGFGYAF.

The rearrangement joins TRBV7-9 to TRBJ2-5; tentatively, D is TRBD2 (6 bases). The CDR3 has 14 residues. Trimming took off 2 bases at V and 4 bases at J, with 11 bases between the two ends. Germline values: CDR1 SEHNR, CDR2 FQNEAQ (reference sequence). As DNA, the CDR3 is TGTGCCAGCAGCTTAAGTGGAGCGGGAGAGACCCAGTACTTC. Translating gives CASSLSGAGETQYF.

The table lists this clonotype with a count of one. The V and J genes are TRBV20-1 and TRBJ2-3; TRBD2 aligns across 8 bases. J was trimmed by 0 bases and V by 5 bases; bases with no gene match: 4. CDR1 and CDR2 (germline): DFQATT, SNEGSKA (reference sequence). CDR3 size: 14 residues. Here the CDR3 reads CSASLAGSTDTQYF. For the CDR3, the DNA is TGCAGTGCTTCGCTAGCGGGTAGCACAGATACGCAGTATTTT.

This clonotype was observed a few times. In DNA form, the CDR3 reads TGTGCCAGTACGCTCGCACAGGGGTTCTCGGACACCGGGGAGCTGTTTTTT. Amino acids: CASTLAQGFSDTGELFF. The chain joins TRBV19 to TRBJ2-2; TRBD1 matches 7 bases. Trimming removed 7 bases from V and 3 bases from J; junction bases left unmatched: 14. Germline V gene sequence: CDR1 LNHDA, CDR2 SQIVND (reference sequence). The CDR3 loop spans 17 amino acids.

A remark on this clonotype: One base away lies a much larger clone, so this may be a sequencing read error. The CDR3 DNA reads as TGTGCCAGCAGCGTACGGGGCCGAGGCGAGCAGTACTTC. It is translated as CASSVRGRGEQYF. The chain has TRBV10-1 and TRBJ2-7; tentatively, D is TRBD1 or TRBD2 (5 bases each). In germline, CDR1 is WNHNN, CDR2 SYGVQD (reference sequence). There are 13 residues in the CDR3.

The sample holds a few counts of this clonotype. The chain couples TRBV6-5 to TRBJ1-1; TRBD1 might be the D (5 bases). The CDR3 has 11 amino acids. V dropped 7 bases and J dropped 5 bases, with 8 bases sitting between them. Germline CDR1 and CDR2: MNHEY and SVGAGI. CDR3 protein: CASTTGTEAFF. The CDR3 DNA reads TGTGCCAGCACCACAGGTACTGAAGCTTTCTTT.

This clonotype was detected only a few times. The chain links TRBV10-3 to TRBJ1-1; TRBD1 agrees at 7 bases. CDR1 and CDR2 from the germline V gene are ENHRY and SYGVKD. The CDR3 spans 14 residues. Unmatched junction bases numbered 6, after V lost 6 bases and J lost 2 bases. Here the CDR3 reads CAISPTGKNTEAFF. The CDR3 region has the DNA TGTGCCATCAGCCCGACAGGGAAAAACACTGAAGCTTTCTTT.

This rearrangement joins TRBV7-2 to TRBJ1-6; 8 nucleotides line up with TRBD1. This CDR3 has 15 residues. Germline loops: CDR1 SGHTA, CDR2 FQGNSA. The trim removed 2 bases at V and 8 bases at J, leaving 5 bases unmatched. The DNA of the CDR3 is TGTGCCAGCAGCTTACGGACAGGGTATGATTCACCCCTCCACTTT. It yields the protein CASSLRTGYDSPLHF.

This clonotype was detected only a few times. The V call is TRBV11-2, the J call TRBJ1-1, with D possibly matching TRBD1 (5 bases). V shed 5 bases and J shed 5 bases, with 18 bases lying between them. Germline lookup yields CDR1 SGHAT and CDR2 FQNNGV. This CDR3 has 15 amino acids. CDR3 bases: TGTGCCAGCAGCCACGATTGGGGGATCGGAACTGAAGCTTTCTTT. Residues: CASSHDWGIGTEAFF.

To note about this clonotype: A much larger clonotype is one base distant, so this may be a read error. CDR3 protein: CATSDLGTPCGYTF. The CDR3 DNA follows: TGTGCCACCAGTGATTTAGGGACACCCTGTGGCTACACCTTC. This rearrangement joins TRBV24-1 to TRBJ1-2, with TRBD1 as a possible D gene (6 bases). CDR1 KGHDR and CDR2 SFDVKD come from the germline V gene. This CDR3 spans 14 amino acids. Trimming cost V 1 base and J 7 bases, with 12 bases left between them.